The entry that follows covers one TCR beta chain sequence. CDR1 and CDR2 from the germline V gene are SEHNR and FQNEAQ (reference sequence). The CDR3 consists of 13 residues. The data stem from a study of monozygotic twins with inflammatory bowel disease. T cells were not sorted, and total RNA was isolated straight from whole blood. TCRdb processed the 5' RACE reads again and assigns one entry to each CDR3 protein, with no DNA. Recorded here are a few hundred thousand distinct CDR3 sequences; the top ten clones represent 1.5% to 2%. This TCR came from a human donor with ulcerative colitis or Crohn's disease, or a healthy co-twin of an affected twin (not recorded which). Source material: blood. The chain combines TRBV7-9 with TRBJ2-7; the TCRdb D gene call, TRBD1, has no DNA to confirm it. CDR3: CAADRGSSYEQYF.